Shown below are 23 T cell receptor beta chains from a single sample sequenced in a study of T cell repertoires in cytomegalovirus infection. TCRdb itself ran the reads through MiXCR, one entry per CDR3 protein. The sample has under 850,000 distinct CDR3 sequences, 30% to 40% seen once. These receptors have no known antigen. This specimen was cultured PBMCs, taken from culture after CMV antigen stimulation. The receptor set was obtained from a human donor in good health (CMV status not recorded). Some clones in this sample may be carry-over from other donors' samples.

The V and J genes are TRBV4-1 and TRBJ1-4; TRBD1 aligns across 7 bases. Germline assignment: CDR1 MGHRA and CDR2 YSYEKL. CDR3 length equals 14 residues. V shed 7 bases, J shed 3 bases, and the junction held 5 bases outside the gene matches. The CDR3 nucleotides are TGCGCCAGCACGCAGACAGGGCCTAATGAAAAACTGTTTTTT. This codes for CASTQTGPNEKLFF.

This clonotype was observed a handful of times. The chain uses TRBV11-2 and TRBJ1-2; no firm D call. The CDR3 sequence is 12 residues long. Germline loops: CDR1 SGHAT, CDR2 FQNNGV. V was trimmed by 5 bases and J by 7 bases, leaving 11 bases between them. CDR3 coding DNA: TGTGCCAGCAGCCCTAGGTGGACTGGCTACACCTTC. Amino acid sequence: CASSPRWTGYTF.

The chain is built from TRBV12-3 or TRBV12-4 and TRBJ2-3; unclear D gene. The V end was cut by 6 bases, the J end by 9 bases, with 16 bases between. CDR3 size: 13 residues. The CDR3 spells CASSRPQAGTQYF. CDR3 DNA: TGTGCCAGCAGCCGCCCTCAGGCCGGGACGCAGTATTTT.

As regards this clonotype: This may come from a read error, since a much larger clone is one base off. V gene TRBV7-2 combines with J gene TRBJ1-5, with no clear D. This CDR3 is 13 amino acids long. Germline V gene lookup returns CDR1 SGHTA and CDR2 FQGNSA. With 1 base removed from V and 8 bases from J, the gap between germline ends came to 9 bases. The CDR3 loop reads CASSLVEGEPQHF. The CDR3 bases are TGTGCCAGCAGCTTAGTCGAGGGTGAGCCCCAGCATTTT.

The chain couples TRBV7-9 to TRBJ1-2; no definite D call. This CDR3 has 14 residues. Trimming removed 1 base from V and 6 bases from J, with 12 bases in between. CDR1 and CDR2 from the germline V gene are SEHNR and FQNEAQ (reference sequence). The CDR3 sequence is CASSLELEPDGYTF. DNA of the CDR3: TGTGCCAGCAGCTTAGAATTAGAACCCGATGGCTACACCTTC. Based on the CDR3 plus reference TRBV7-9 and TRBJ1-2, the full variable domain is DTGVSQNPRHKITKRGQNVTFRCDPISEHNRLYWYRQTLGQGPEFLTYFQNEAQLEKSRLLSDRFSAERPKGSFSTLEIQRTEQGDSAMYLCASSLELEPDGYTFGSGTRLTVV.

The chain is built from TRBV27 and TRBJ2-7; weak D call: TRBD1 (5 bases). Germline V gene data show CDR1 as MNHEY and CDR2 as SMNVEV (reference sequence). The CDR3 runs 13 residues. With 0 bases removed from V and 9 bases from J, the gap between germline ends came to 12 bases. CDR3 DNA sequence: TGTGCCAGCAGTTTATCCTCCCAGGGAATGCAGTACTTC. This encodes CASSLSSQGMQYF.

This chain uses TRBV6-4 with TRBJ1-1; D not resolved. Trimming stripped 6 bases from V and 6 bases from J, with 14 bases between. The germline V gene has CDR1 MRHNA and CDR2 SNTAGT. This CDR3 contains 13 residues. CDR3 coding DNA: TGTGCCAGCAGGCCTACAAACCTGGCTGAAGCTTTCTTT. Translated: CASRPTNLAEAFF.

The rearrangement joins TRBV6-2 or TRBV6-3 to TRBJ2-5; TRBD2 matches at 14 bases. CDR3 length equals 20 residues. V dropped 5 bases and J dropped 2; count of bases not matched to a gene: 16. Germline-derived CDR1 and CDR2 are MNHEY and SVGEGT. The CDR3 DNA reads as TGTGCCAGCAGTCACCCCCGGACTAGCGGGAGGCCAGTCCAGCAAGAGACCCAGTACTTC. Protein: CASSHPRTSGRPVQQETQYF.

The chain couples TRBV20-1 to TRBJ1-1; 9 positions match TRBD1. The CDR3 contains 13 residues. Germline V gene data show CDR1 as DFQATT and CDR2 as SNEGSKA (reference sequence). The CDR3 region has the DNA TGCAACCCAGGGACAGGGCTGAACACTGAAGCTTTCTTT. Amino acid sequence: CNPGTGLNTEAFF.

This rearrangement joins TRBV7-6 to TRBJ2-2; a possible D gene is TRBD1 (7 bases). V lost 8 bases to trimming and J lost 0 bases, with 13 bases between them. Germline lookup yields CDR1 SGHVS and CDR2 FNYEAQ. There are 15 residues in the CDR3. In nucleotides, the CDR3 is TGTGCCAGCGGAGGGGGCCTGTCGAACACCGGGGAGCTGTTTTTT. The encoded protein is CASGGGLSNTGELFF.

The CDR3 loop is CASNPGGTQYF. CDR3 bases: TGTGCCAGCAACCCCGGAGGGACCCAGTACTTC. The rearrangement joins TRBV6-6 to TRBJ2-5; D may be TRBD2 (5 bases). The V end was cut by 7 bases, the J end by 7 bases, with 10 bases between. This CDR3 has 11 residues. Germline lookup yields CDR1 MNHNY and CDR2 SVGAGI (reference sequence).

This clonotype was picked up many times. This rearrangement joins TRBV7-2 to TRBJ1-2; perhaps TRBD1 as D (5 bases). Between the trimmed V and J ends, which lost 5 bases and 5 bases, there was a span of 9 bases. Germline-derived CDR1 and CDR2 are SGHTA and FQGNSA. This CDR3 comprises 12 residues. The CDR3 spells CASSIEGYGYTF. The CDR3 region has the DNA TGTGCCAGCAGCATCGAGGGGTATGGCTACACCTTC.

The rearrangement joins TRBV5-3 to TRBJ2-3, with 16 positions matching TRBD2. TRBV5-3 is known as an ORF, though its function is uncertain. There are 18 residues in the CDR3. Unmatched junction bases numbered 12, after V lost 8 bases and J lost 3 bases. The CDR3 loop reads CASRSGTSGGAPTDTQYF. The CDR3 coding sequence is TGTGCCAGCCGAAGTGGGACTAGCGGGGGGGCTCCGACAGATACGCAGTATTTT.

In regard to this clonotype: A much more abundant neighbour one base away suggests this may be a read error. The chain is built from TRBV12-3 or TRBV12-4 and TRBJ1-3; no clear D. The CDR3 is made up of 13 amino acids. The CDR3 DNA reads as TGTGCCAGCAGTGTAGCCTGGGGAAACACCATATATTTT. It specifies CASSVAWGNTIYF.

The CDR3 DNA is TGTGCCAGCAGCCCCTCCTCCCGGGGGGCCCACGAGCAGTACTTC. The encoded protein is CASSPSSRGAHEQYF. The J gene is TRBJ2-7, the V gene TRBV9; possibly TRBD2 for D (7 bases). Trimming removed 4 bases at V and 5 bases at J, with 19 bases between. From germline, CDR1 is SGDLS and CDR2 YYNGEE. This CDR3 contains 15 residues.

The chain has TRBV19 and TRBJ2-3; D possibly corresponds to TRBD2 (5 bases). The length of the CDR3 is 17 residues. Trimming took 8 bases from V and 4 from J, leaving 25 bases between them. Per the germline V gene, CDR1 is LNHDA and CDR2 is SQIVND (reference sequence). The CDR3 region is CASPPRSGVLLPDTQYF. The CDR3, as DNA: TGTGCCAGTCCCCCTCGTTCCGGGGTCCTATTACCAGATACGCAGTATTTT.

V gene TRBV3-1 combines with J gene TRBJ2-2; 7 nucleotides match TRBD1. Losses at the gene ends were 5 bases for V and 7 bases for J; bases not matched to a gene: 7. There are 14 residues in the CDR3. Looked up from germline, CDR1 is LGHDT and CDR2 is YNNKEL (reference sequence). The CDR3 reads CASSLGTVGGELFF. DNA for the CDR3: TGTGCCAGCAGCTTAGGGACAGTCGGCGGGGAGCTGTTTTTT.

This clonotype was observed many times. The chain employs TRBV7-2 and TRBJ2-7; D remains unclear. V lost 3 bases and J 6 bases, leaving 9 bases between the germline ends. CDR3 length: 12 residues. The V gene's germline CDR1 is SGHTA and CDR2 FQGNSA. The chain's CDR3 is CASSFRAREQYF. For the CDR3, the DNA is TGTGCCAGCAGCTTTAGGGCGCGCGAGCAGTACTTC.

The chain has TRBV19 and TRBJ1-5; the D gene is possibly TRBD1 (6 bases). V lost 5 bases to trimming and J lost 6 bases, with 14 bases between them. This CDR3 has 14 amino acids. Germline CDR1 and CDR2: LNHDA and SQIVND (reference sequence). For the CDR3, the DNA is TGTGCCAGTAGTTCTCAACAGGGTGGTCAGCCCCAGCATTTT. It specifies CASSSQQGGQPQHF.

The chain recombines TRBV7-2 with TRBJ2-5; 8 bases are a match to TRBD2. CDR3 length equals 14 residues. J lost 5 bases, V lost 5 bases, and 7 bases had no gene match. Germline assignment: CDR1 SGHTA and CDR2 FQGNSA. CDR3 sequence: CASSIGGGPETQYF. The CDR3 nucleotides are TGTGCCAGCAGCATTGGCGGGGGGCCGGAGACCCAGTACTTC.

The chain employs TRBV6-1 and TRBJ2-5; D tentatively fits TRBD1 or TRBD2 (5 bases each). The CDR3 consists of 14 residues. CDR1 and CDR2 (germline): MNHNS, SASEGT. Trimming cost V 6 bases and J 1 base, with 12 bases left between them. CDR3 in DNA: TGTGCCAGCAGCCCCAGAGGGGTCCAAGAGACCCAGTACTTC. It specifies CASSPRGVQETQYF.

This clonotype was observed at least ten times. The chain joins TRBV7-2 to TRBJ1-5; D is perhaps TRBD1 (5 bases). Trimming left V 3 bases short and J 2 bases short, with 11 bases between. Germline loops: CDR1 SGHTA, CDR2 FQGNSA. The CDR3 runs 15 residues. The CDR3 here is CASSLRGVGNQPQHF. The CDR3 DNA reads TGTGCCAGCAGCTTGAGAGGGGTGGGCAATCAGCCCCAGCATTTT.

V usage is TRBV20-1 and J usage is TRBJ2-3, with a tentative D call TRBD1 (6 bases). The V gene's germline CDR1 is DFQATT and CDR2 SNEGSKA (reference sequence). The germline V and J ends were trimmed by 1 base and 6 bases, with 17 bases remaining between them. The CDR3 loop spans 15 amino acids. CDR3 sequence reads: CSARGGPARGDTQYF. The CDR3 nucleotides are TGCAGTGCTAGAGGGGGGCCAGCGCGTGGGGATACGCAGTATTTT.